This TCR beta chain was sequenced during a study of cytotoxic CD8 clonotypes in ibrutinib-treated CLL. At the level of the study: The subjects consisted of about 10 relapsed/refractory and fewer than 16 treatment-naive individuals, with around 17 IGHV unmutated.

The assay was immunoSEQ multiplex PCR, and TCRdb's table has in-frame clones only and misses some. The table records about 50,000 clones, 50% to 70% of them present only once. The CDR3 contains 15 residues. Germline CDR1 is MNHEY and CDR2 is SMNVEV (reference sequence). With 6 bases clipped from V and 6 bases from J, the junction kept 12 bases outside the gene matches. Sequencing was performed on PBMCs, taken at disease progression, from a patient treated with ibrutinib. The source of this sequence is a human donor with chronic lymphocytic leukemia. J is TRBJ2-7 and V is TRBV27; 9 bases line up with TRBD2. The CDR3 protein is CASSPLGGTSPEQYF. DNA of the CDR3: TGTGCCAGCAGCCCCTTAGGAGGGACTAGCCCCGAGCAGTACTTC.